This record covers a single T cell receptor (beta chain). It lacks a known antigen. The sample holds no much larger clone one base away, and base qualities are not on file. There are 15 amino acids in the CDR3, from cysteine to phenylalanine inclusive. Solely the CDR3 DNA is kept, with 45 bases framed from the first base. V has 4 bases trimmed and J has 7 bases trimmed; junction bases matching no gene number 9. In the germline V gene (reference sequence), CDR1 corresponds to LNHNV and CDR2 to YYDKDF. Library construction relied on the immunoSEQ multiplex PCR assay. Not all clones reach the TCRdb copy of this immuneACCESS table, which keeps in-frame sequences only. Checked studies attribute under half of the gap to unresolved V genes and leave the rest unexplained. The sample table shows about 95,000 clones, and 85% are seen once. The ten top clones hold 15% to 20% of the sample. The data belong to a study of control samples from healthy donors and cancer patients (TCRdb year 2020).

The rearrangement combines TRBV15 with TRBJ1-5; TRBD1 aligns with 8 central bases. Source material: blood. This clonotype originated in a man aged 30-40 years in good health. The CDR3 protein: CATSTRTGRDQPQHF. The base sequence is TGTGCCACCAGCACCAGGACAGGGCGAGACCAGCCCCAGCATTTT.